This record looks at one T cell receptor (beta chain) sequence and its context. The V and J ends lost 1 base and 5 bases respectively, with 15 bases between them. CDR3 length equals 16 residues. Germline assignment: CDR1 MDHEN and CDR2 SYDVKM. This record comes from a study of T cells after somatic rescue of genetic block. Assay: immunoSEQ multiplex PCR; the TCRdb copy retains only in-frame clones and omits some. This table holds some 74,000 clones, just over 90% found once. The sample was peripheral blood mononuclear cells (PBMCs). The chain uses TRBV28 and TRBJ1-5; D is ambiguous. This TCR was recovered from a man aged 30-40 years. The CDR3 DNA sequence: TGTGCCAGCAGTTTATCCCATGGCCGGCGAGATCAGCCCCAGCATTTT. Translated, it gives CASSLSHGRRDQPQHF.